This passage covers 2 T cell receptor beta chains from one sample sequenced in a study of cytomegalovirus exposure and HLA in healthy donors. 60 Vbeta and 13 Jbeta primers were used in PCR. Here immunoSEQ multiplex PCR was the method, and the copy in TCRdb shows in-frame clones only, minus some. The data hold 100,000 or so clones, with over 80% observed a single time. Sequencing used PBMCs. These receptors all stem from a man aged 35 to 55 in good health and CMV-seronegative.

The chain carries TRBV7-9 and TRBJ2-5, with TRBD2 matching over 7 bases. The V and J ends lost 1 base and 3 bases, in that order; junction bases with no gene match: 5. The CDR3 runs to 15 residues. From germline, CDR1 is SEHNR and CDR2 FQNEAQ (reference sequence). DNA for the CDR3: TGTGCCAGCAGCTTAGGGGGGGGGTCGGAAGAGACCCAGTACTTC. It specifies CASSLGGGSEETQYF. Combining the CDR3 with reference TRBV7-9 and TRBJ2-5 gives the whole variable domain DTGVSQNPRHKITKRGQNVTFRCDPISEHNRLYWYRQTLGQGPEFLTYFQNEAQLEKSRLLSDRFSAERPKGSFSTLEIQRTEQGDSAMYLCASSLGGGSEETQYFGPGTRLLVL.

The rearrangement uses TRBV10-3 and TRBJ2-3, with D tentatively TRBD2 (7 bases). This CDR3 has 15 residues. The V gene lost 4 bases and the J gene lost 5 bases, with 16 bases spanning the gap. The germline V gene encodes CDR1 ENHRY and CDR2 SYGVKD. CDR3 DNA: TGTGCCATCAGTGTACTCGGGGGGCGGGGAGATACGCAGTATTTT. This encodes CAISVLGGRGDTQYF.